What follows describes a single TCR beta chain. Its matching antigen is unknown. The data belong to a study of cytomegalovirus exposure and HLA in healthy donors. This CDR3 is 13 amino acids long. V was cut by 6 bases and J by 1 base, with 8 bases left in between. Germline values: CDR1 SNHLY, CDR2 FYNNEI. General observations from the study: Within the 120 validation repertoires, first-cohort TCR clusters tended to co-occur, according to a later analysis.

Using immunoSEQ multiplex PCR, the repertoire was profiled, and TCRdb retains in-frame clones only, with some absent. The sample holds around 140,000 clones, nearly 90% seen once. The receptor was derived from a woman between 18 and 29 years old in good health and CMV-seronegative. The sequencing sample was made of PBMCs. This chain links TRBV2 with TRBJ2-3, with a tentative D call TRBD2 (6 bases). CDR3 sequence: CASRRGGTDTQYF. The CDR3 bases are TGTGCCAGCAGGCGGGGCGGCACAGATACGCAGTATTTT.